Included here is one T cell receptor (beta chain) sequence, with context. The antigen remains undetermined. The junction differs from germline at one of its ends, possibly a read error. This sample was included in a study of T cell repertoires in cytomegalovirus infection. Looking at the study overall: The study used recently identified HLA-C-restricted and well-studied HLA-B-restricted CMV epitopes. Study-level findings and limits: Cumulated frequencies of public TCR beta families served to identify carriers of CMV plus the relevant HLA.

CDR3 length: 14 residues. Germline V gene data show CDR1 as SSHAT and CDR2 as FNYEAQ (reference sequence). From the reads, TCRdb called clonotypes with MiXCR, one entry per CDR3 protein. Seen here are some 800,000 distinct CDR3 sequences, about 29% observed once, and the top ten hold roughly 14%. The genes are TRBV7-7 and TRBJ2-1, with 7 bases aligning to TRBD1. The sequencing here drew on cultured CD8+ T cells from PBMCs, taken from culture after CMV antigen stimulation. This TCR came from a human donor in good health (CMV status not recorded). Some clones in this sample may be carry-over from other donors' samples. The CDR3 DNA sequence: TGTGCTAGCAGCTCAGGACAGGCCAACAATGAGCAGTTCTTC. Its protein is CASSSGQANNEQFF.